This entry describes one T cell receptor (beta chain). Its specificity is unknown. The CDR3 runs 18 residues. CDR1 is SGHKS and CDR2 is YYEKEE in the germline V gene (reference sequence). With 4 bases removed from V and 0 bases from J, the gap between germline ends came to 21 bases. TCRdb reprocessed the 5' RACE reads with MiXCR, giving one entry per CDR3 protein. The repertoire holds more than 450,000 distinct CDR3 sequences, with roughly 18% as singletons. This sample was taken from a study of T-cell memory formation after mild COVID-19. The study, taken as a whole, reports: The study detected some responding clones in pre-infection memory, suggesting cross-reactive memory joined.

The chain links TRBV5-5 to TRBJ2-3; D is perhaps TRBD2 (6 bases). Sequencing was carried out using PBMCs or a T cell subset sorted from them (not recorded which). The sequence derives from an adult woman who had mild COVID-19 (a few samples of this study predate the infection). Cell type and time point are not known. The CDR3 loop reads CASSLRDSSYVSTDTQYF. In DNA, the CDR3 is TGTGCCAGCAGCCTTCGGGACTCCAGCTACGTTAGCACAGATACGCAGTATTTT. The complete variable domain, with remaining parts taken from reference TRBV5-5 and TRBJ2-3, reads DAGVTQSPTHLIKTRGQQVTLRCSPISGHKSVSWYQQVLGQGPQFIFQYYEKEERGRGNFPDRFSARQFPNYSSELNVNALLLGDSALYLCASSLRDSSYVSTDTQYFGPGTRLTVL.